This T cell receptor beta chain was documented in a study of control samples from healthy donors and cancer patients. The data were produced by immunoSEQ multiplex PCR, yet TCRdb's version contains in-frame clones alone and is incomplete. Here the sample spans about 130,000 clones, about 92% being singletons. Germline V gene sequence: CDR1 MNHEY, CDR2 SVGAGI. This CDR3 is 14 amino acids long. The V end was cut by 6 bases, the J end by 0 bases, with 11 bases between. The receptor was derived from a woman aged 45 to 65 in good health. The J gene is TRBJ1-1, the V gene TRBV6-5; D gene ambiguous. Sequencing was carried out using blood. Here the CDR3 DNA reads TGTGCCAGCAGCTCGACTTCCCTGAACACTGAAGCTTTCTTT. It codes for CASSSTSLNTEAFF.